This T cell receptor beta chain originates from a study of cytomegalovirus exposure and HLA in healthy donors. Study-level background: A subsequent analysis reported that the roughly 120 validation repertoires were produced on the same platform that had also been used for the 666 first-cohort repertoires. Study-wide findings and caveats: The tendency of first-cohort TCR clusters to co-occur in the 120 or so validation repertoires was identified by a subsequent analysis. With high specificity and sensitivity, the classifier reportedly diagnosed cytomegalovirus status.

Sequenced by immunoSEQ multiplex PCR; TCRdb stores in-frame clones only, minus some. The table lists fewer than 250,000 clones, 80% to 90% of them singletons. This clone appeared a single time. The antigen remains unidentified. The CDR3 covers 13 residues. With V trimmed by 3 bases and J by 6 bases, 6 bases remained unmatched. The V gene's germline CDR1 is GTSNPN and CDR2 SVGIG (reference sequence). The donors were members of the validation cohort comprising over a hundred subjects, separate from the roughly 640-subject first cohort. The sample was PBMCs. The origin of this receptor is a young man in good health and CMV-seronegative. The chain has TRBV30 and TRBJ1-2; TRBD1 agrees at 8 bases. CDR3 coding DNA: TGTGCCTGGAGCGGGGGGACAGGAGATGGCTACACCTTC. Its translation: CAWSGGTGDGYTF.